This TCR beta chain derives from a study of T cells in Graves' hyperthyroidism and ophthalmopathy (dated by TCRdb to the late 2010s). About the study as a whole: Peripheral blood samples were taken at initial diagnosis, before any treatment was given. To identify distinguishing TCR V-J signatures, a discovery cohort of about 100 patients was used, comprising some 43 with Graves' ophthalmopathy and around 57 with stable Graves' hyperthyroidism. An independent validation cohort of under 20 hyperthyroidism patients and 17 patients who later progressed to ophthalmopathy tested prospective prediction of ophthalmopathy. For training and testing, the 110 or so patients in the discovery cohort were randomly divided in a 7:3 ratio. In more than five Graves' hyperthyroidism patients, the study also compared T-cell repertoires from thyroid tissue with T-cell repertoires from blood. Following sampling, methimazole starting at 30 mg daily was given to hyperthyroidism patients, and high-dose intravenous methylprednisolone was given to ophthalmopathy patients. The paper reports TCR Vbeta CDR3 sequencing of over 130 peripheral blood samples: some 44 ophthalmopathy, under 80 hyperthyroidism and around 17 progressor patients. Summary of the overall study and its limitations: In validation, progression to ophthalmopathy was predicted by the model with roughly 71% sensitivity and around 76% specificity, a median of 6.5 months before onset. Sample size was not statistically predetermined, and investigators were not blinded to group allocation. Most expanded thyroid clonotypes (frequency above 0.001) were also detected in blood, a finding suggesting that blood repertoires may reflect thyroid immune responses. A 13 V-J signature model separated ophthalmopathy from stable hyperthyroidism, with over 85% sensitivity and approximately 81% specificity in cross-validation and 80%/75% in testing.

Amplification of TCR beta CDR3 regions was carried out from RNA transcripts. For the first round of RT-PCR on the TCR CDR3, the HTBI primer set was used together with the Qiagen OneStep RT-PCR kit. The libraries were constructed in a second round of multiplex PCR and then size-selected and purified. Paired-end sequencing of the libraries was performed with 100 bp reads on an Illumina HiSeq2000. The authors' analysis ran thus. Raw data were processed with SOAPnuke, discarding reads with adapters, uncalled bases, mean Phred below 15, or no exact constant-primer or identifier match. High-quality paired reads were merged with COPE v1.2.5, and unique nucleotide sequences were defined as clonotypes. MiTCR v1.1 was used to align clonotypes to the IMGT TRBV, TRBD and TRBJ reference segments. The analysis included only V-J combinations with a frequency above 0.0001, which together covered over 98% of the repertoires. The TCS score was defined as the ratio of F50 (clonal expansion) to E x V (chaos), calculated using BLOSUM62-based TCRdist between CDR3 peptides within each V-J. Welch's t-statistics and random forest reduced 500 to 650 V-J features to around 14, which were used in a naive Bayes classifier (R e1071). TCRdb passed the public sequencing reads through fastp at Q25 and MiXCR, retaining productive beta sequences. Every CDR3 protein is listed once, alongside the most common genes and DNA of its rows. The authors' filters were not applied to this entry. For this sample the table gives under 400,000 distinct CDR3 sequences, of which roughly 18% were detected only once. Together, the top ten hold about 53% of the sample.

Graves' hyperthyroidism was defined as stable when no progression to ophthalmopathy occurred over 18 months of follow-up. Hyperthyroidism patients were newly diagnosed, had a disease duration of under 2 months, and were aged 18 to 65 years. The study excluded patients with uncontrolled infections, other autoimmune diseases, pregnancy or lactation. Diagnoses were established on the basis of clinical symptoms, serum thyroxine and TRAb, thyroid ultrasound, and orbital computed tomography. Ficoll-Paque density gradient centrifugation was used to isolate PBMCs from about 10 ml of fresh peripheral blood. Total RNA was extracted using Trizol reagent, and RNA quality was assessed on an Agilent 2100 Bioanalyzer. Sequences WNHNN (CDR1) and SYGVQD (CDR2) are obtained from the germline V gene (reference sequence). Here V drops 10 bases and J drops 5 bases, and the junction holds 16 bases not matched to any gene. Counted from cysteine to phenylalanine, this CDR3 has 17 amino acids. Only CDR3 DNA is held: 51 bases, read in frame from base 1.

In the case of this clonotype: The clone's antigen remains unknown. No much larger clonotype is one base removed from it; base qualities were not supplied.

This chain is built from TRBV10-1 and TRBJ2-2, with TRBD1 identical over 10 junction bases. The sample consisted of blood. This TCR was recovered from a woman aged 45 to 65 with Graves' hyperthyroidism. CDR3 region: CATKAGLGQGKTGELFF. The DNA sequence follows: TGCGCCACTAAAGCCGGCCTGGGACAGGGGAAGACCGGGGAGCTGTTTTTT.